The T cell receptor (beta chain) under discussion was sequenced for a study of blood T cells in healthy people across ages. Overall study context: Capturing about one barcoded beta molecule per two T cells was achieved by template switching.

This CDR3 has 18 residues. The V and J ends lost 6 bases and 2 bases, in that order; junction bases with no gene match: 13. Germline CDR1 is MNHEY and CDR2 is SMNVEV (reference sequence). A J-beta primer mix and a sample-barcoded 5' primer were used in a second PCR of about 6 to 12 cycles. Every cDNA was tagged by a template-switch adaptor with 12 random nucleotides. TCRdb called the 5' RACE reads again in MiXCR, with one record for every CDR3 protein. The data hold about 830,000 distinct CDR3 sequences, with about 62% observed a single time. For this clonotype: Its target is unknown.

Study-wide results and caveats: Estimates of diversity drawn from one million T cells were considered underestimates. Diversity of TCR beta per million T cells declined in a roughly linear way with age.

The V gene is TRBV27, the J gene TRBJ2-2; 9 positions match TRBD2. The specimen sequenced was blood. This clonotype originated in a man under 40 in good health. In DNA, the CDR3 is TGTGCCAGCAGCCGTCTGGTGGTAGCGGGGGCCAACACCGGGGAGCTGTTTTTT. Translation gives CASSRLVVAGANTGELFF.